This TCR beta chain was identified during a study of OX40 agonist ivuxolimab in advanced cancers. With regard to the full study: The costimulatory receptor OX40 (CD134) was targeted by ivuxolimab, a fully human IgG2 agonistic monoclonal antibody. The purpose of peripheral TCRbeta sequencing was to test whether ivuxolimab changed TCR sequence diversity and led to clonal T-cell expansion. In the dose-escalation cohort, about four fifths of patients were male, and the mean age was roughly 60 years with a range of about 20 to 90. Of the roughly 54 patients in dose escalation, some 19 had hepatocellular carcinoma, some 15 had melanoma, 9 had renal cell carcinoma and 9 had head and neck cancer. The paper reports the monotherapy dose-escalation portion (N of about 50 patients) of the phase I ivuxolimab trial. Intravenous ivuxolimab was administered to patients every 2 weeks at six dose levels: 0.01, 0.1, 0.3, 1.5, 3 and 10 mg/kg. Partial responses occurred in three dose-escalation patients: two with cutaneous melanoma and one with hepatocellular carcinoma. Prior anti-PD-1, anti-PD-L1 or anti-CTLA-4 therapy was permitted, and checkpoint inhibitors had been received by about 36% of dose-escalation patients. What the authors observed across the whole study: In partial responders in the 0.1-3.0 mg/kg groups, normalized peripheral clonal expansion was found to be among the lowest, especially among CD8+ T cells. At doses from 0.1 to 3.0 mg/kg, clonal expansion was seen in both CD4+ and CD8+ blood T cells between baseline and week 6. Low levels of normalized T-cell clonal expansion were also seen in some patients who did not respond. The antigen specificity of the peripheral T cells that underwent clonal expansion was not determined. After ivuxolimab, CD8+ T cells had more expanded clones than CD4+ T cells on average.

Patients with autoimmune disease history or receiving systemic immunosuppression were excluded from the trial. Peripheral blood for TCR sequencing was drawn from every dose cohort at baseline, at cycle 4 day 1 and at cycle 7 day 1. The samples were drawn from a first-in-human, open-label, multicenter phase I dose-escalation trial of ivuxolimab. The trial enrolled adults with locally advanced or metastatic head and neck squamous cell, hepatocellular, melanoma or renal cell carcinoma. Before TCR sequencing, CD4+ and CD8+ T cells were separately sorted from peripheral blood. The CDR3 contains 15 residues, cysteine and phenylalanine counted. Solely the CDR3 DNA is kept, with 45 bases framed from the first base. V and J lose 2 bases and 1 base, and a span of 9 bases separates them. The germline V gene gives CDR1 as SGHTA and CDR2 as FQGNSA. Note on this clone: There is no known antigen for this receptor. No clone much larger than this one lies a single base away; base qualities are absent.

Genomic DNA was extracted from sorted cells for sequencing of the TCRbeta CDR3 region. TCRbeta CDR3 regions were sequenced using the immunoSEQ Assay. Entries here come from immuneACCESS through TCRdb and include only in-frame sequences with V and J called. Some clones fail to appear in such tables; in the studies checked, an unresolved V gene covers under half of the shortfall, and the cause of the remainder is unknown. This sample gives roughly 80,000 clones in total; 87% of them show up just once. Clones ranked in the top ten supply over 0.25% of the sample. This chain joins TRBV7-2 to TRBJ1-5; a tentative D match to TRBD1 spans 6 bases. The material sequenced was CD4+ or CD8+ T cells sorted from blood, taken in a trial of the OX40 agonist ivuxolimab. The source is an adult with an advanced solid tumor such as melanoma, head and neck, liver or kidney cancer. The DNA sequence is TGTGCCAGCAGCTTAATTAGGGGGAGCAATCAGCCCCAGCATTTT. Its protein is CASSLIRGSNQPQHF.